The 23 T cell receptor beta chains below come from one sample, sequenced in a study of T cell changes during pregnancy in multiple sclerosis. Assay used: immunoSEQ multiplex PCR; TCRdb lists only in-frame clones, some missing. Of under 85,000 clones detected, approximately 94% appear once; the ten largest clones hold approximately 0.2%. This specimen was CD4+ T cells from peripheral blood mononuclear cells, taken before pregnancy. These receptors originate from a female donor with multiple sclerosis, enrolled in a pregnancy study.

The table lists this clone with a count of one. The chain has TRBV19 and TRBJ2-7, with 11 bases aligning to TRBD2. CDR1 and CDR2 (germline): LNHDA, SQIVND (reference sequence). Germline trimming cut 4 bases from V and 2 bases from J; bases unmatched to any gene: 16. This CDR3 is 19 amino acids long. The CDR3 bases are TGTGCCAGTAGTAGCCAAAGGATTGCTAGCGGGGGGATCCCCTACGAGCAGTACTTC. It yields the protein CASSSQRIASGGIPYEQYF.

DNA for the CDR3: TGTGCCAGCAGCCCTGGACTAGCGGGGCTCAAAACGAGCACAGATACGCAGTATTTT. This gives the protein CASSPGLAGLKTSTDTQYF. The chain couples TRBV5-6 to TRBJ2-3, with 12 bases lining up with TRBD2. Germline V gene lookup returns CDR1 SGHDT and CDR2 YYEEEE. The CDR3 is 19 residues long. Trimming cost V 4 bases and J 0 bases; bases outside gene matches: 12. The complete variable domain, with remaining parts taken from reference TRBV5-6 and TRBJ2-3, reads DAGVTQSPTHLIKTRGQQVTLRCSPKSGHDTVSWYQQALGQGPQFIFQYYEEEERQRGNFPDRFSGHQFPNYSSELNVNALLLGDSALYLCASSPGLAGLKTSTDTQYFGPGTRLTVL.

The chain has TRBV14 and TRBJ2-1; 10 bases map to TRBD2. The CDR3 length is 17 residues. Germline V lookup: CDR1 SGHDN, CDR2 FVKESK. Unmatched junction bases numbered 13, after V lost 4 bases and J lost 7 bases. CDR3 region: CASSRDLAGVIRNEQFF. The CDR3 DNA is TGTGCCAGCAGCCGAGATCTAGCGGGAGTTATAAGAAATGAGCAGTTCTTC.

The rearrangement links TRBV7-8 to TRBJ2-5; 9 bases are shared with TRBD1. V shed 5 bases, J shed 2 bases, and the junction held 6 bases outside the gene matches. The CDR3 length is 15 residues. Germline CDR1 SGHVS, CDR2 FQNEAQ. The CDR3 reads CASSPGQGRQETQYF. The CDR3 bases are TGTGCCAGCAGCCCCGGACAGGGGAGACAAGAGACCCAGTACTTC.

This chain joins TRBV10-3 and TRBJ1-2, with 7 nucleotides matching TRBD1. CDR3 length equals 13 residues. V was clipped by 11 bases and J by 4 bases; unmatched bases: 10. Germline CDR1 reads ENHRY; CDR2 reads SYGVKD. CDR3 loop: CAVQGVFGYGYTF. DNA for the CDR3: TGTGCCGTCCAGGGGGTTTTCGGCTATGGCTACACCTTC.

The chain joins TRBV5-4 to TRBJ1-4, with 11 nucleotides matching TRBD1. V dropped 0 bases and J dropped 7; count of bases not matched to a gene: 8. The length of the CDR3 is 17 residues. The V gene's germline CDR1 is SGHNT and CDR2 YYREEE (reference sequence). CDR3 sequence reads: CASSLGPPGTGGEKLFF. The CDR3 DNA reads as TGTGCCAGCAGCTTGGGCCCCCCCGGGACAGGGGGTGAAAAACTGTTTTTT. The full variable domain, with the rest looked up from reference TRBV5-4 and TRBJ1-4, is ETGVTQSPTHLIKTRGQQVTLRCSSQSGHNTVSWYQQALGQGPQFIFQYYREEENGRGNFPPRFSGLQFPNYSSELNVNALELDDSALYLCASSLGPPGTGGEKLFFGSGTQLSVL.

The chain uses TRBV6-1 and TRBJ1-5; TRBD1 agrees at 8 bases. Germline V gene data show CDR1 as MNHNS and CDR2 as SASEGT. V was clipped by 4 bases and J by 2 bases; unmatched bases: 7. This CDR3 spans 16 amino acids. The CDR3 protein is CASSVSGGAGNQPQHF. In nucleotides, the CDR3 is TGTGCCAGCAGTGTGTCAGGGGGCGCGGGCAATCAGCCCCAGCATTTT.

J is TRBJ2-1 and V is TRBV20-1; a possible D gene is TRBD2 (6 bases). The germline V and J ends were trimmed by 6 bases and 9 bases, with 9 bases remaining between them. Germline-derived CDR1 and CDR2 are DFQATT and SNEGSKA (reference sequence). CDR3 length equals 10 residues. The CDR3 bases are TGCAGTGCGGGAGGACTTGAGCAGTTCTTC. It specifies CSAGGLEQFF.

The V call is TRBV6-6, the J call TRBJ2-6; D is ambiguous. From germline, CDR1 is MNHNY and CDR2 SVGAGI (reference sequence). With 10 bases removed from V and 2 bases from J, the gap between germline ends came to 15 bases. The CDR3 is 15 residues long. The CDR3 sequence is CATQMARTGANVLTF. The DNA of the CDR3 is TGTGCCACTCAAATGGCCAGGACTGGGGCCAACGTCCTGACTTTC.

The rearrangement uses TRBV25-1 and TRBJ2-7, with TRBD2 identical over 12 bases. Germline-derived CDR1 and CDR2 are MGHDK and SYGVNS. V dropped 5 bases and J dropped 8; count of bases not matched to a gene: 10. The CDR3 consists of 15 residues. The CDR3: CASSTWTSGTEKQYF. The DNA of the CDR3 is TGTGCCAGCAGTACTTGGACTAGCGGGACAGAGAAGCAGTACTTC.

The chain has TRBV29-1 and TRBJ2-7, with 10 bases identical to TRBD1. The junction had 1 base not matched to a gene; V was cut back by 7 bases and J by 1 base. The length of the CDR3 is 12 residues. The germline gives CDR1 SQVTM, CDR2 ANQGSEA. This CDR3 reads CSGQGASYEQYF. CDR3 bases: TGCAGCGGACAGGGGGCTTCCTACGAGCAGTACTTC.

The chain is built from TRBV5-1 and TRBJ2-1; 10 bases are shared with TRBD1. V lost 2 bases, J lost 5 bases, and 4 bases stayed unmatched. This CDR3 is built from 15 residues. Germline loops: CDR1 SGHRS, CDR2 YFSETQ. For the CDR3, the DNA is TGCGCCAGCAGCTTCGAGGACAGGGGGGACAATGAGCAGTTCTTC. The encoded protein is CASSFEDRGDNEQFF. Using reference TRBV5-1 and TRBJ2-1 for the parts outside the CDR3, the full variable domain is KAGVTQTPRYLIKTRGQQVTLSCSPISGHRSVSWYQQTPGQGLQFLFEYFSETQRNKGNFPGRFSGRQFSNSRSEMNVSTLELGDSALYLCASSFEDRGDNEQFFGPGTRLTVL.

J is TRBJ1-4 and V is TRBV30, with 8 bases that match TRBD1. This CDR3 has 13 residues. The J segment lost 6 bases and the V segment lost 4 bases, leaving 4 bases of the junction unmatched. From germline, CDR1 is GTSNPN and CDR2 SVGIG (reference sequence). The CDR3 loop reads CAWTTGAYEKLFF. The CDR3 nucleotides read TGTGCCTGGACGACAGGGGCTTATGAAAAACTGTTTTTT.

V gene TRBV19 combines with J gene TRBJ2-7; 9 positions match TRBD1. V shed 7 bases and J 4 bases; nucleotides not matched to a gene: 8. The CDR3 has 14 amino acids. The germline V gene encodes CDR1 LNHDA and CDR2 SQIVND (reference sequence). This chain's CDR3 is CASNLRDREYEQYF. CDR3 nucleotides: TGTGCCAGTAACCTCCGGGACAGGGAATACGAGCAGTACTTC.

The CDR3 is CAWSVVGPGYTF. The CDR3 region has the DNA TGTGCCTGGAGTGTGGTGGGGCCTGGCTACACCTTC. The V and J genes are TRBV30 and TRBJ1-2, with a tentative D call TRBD1 (5 bases). This CDR3 has 12 amino acids. The V gene's germline CDR1 is GTSNPN and CDR2 SVGIG (reference sequence). Between the trimmed V and J ends, which lost 0 bases and 7 bases, there was a span of 9 bases.

The rearrangement links TRBV5-1 to TRBJ1-2; 12 bases agree with TRBD1. This CDR3 region has 16 residues. Unmatched junction bases numbered 10, after V lost 2 bases and J lost 8 bases. The germline CDR1 and CDR2 sequences are SGHRS and YFSETQ. CDR3 sequence (DNA): TGCGCCAGCAGCTTATCCCCGGGACAGGGGGCGGAGGGCTACACCTTC. Residues: CASSLSPGQGAEGYTF.

The chain joins TRBV5-5 to TRBJ1-3; TRBD1 is a possible D gene (6 bases). The CDR3 contains 14 residues. Germline assignment: CDR1 SGHKS and CDR2 YYEKEE (reference sequence). V dropped 0 bases and J dropped 8 bases, with 12 bases sitting between them. The CDR3 is CASSLVGGADTIYF. The CDR3 nucleotides read TGTGCCAGCAGCTTGGTGGGGGGGGCTGACACCATATATTTT.

The chain recombines TRBV7-9 with TRBJ2-1; D is perhaps TRBD2 (5 bases). CDR1 is SEHNR and CDR2 is FQNEAQ in the germline V gene (reference sequence). This CDR3 region has 15 residues. V lost 5 bases and J lost 4, with 15 bases in between. CDR3 nucleotide sequence: TGTGCCAGCAGCCCGCCCGGGAATCTATACAATGAGCAGTTCTTC. It specifies CASSPPGNLYNEQFF.

The chain links TRBV30 to TRBJ1-5, with D hard to call. Trimming took off 1 base at V and 1 base at J, with 5 bases between the two ends. The CDR3 runs 13 residues. CDR1 and CDR2 (germline): GTSNPN, SVGIG (reference sequence). CDR3: CAWSEESNQPQHF. CDR3 bases: TGTGCCTGGAGTGAGGAGAGCAATCAGCCCCAGCATTTT.

J is TRBJ2-5 and V is TRBV7-8; D gene uncertain. Germline CDR1 is SGHVS and CDR2 is FQNEAQ. Trimming removed 5 bases from V and 5 bases from J, with 9 bases in between. The CDR3 is made up of 12 amino acids. CDR3 amino acids: CASSPTGETQYF. For the CDR3, the DNA is TGTGCCAGCAGCCCCACCGGGGAGACCCAGTACTTC.

The V gene is TRBV7-2, the J gene TRBJ1-1; 7 bases are a match to TRBD1. This CDR3 is 13 amino acids long. Looked up from germline, CDR1 is SGHTA and CDR2 is FQGNSA. V was pared by 3 bases and J by 6 bases, with 4 bases of the junction left unmatched. CDR3 in amino acids: CASSFLTGSEAFF. Written as DNA, the CDR3 is TGTGCCAGCAGCTTCCTGACAGGGTCTGAAGCTTTCTTT.

The V and J genes are TRBV10-3 and TRBJ1-1; D might be TRBD1 (5 bases). The CDR3 is 12 amino acids. Trimming removed 6 bases at V and 5 bases at J, with 10 bases between. Germline V CDR1 and CDR2: ENHRY, SYGVKD. CDR3: CAISREETEAFF. CDR3 in DNA: TGTGCCATCAGCAGGGAGGAAACTGAAGCTTTCTTT.

The V gene is TRBV19, the J gene TRBJ2-1; a possible D gene is TRBD1 (6 bases). V shed 0 bases and J shed 4 bases, with 19 bases lying between them. This CDR3 is built from 18 residues. Germline lookup yields CDR1 LNHDA and CDR2 SQIVND (reference sequence). This CDR3 reads CASSIDLRRQGLYNEQFF. The CDR3 DNA sequence: TGTGCCAGTAGTATAGATCTAAGACGGCAGGGGCTTTACAATGAGCAGTTCTTC.